This is a list of T cell receptor beta chains from one sample in a study of PD-1 blockade in mismatch repair-deficient tumors. Data came from immunoSEQ multiplex PCR; TCRdb stores just in-frame clones and leaves some out. Of approximately 38,000 clones detected, 70% to 80% appear once; the ten largest clones hold 22%. This specimen was peripheral blood, taken 4 weeks after starting pembrolizumab. Receptor source: an adult with mismatch repair-deficient cancer. Both conserved end residues are trimmed from each CDR3.

j_call: TRBJ1-4; v_call: TRBV19; cdr3_aa: ASSWLGGLNEKLF
j_call: TRBJ2-5; v_call: TRBV11-2; cdr3_aa: ASSPRTFQETQY
j_call: TRBJ2-7; v_call: TRBV4-1; cdr3_aa: ASSQGEFSGRPPYEQY
j_call: TRBJ1-4; v_call: TRBV6-6; cdr3_aa: ASSPWRGGHEKLF
j_call: TRBJ1-3; v_call: TRBV7-9; cdr3_aa: ASSLSPGPD
j_call: TRBJ2-1; v_call: TRBV30; cdr3_aa: AGVAGGPTLGYNEQF
j_call: TRBJ2-3; v_call: TRBV11-2; cdr3_aa: ASSLITDTQY
j_call: TRBJ2-3; v_call: TRBV12-5; cdr3_aa: ASGLVGGGITDTQY
j_call: TRBJ2-4; v_call: TRBV21-1; cdr3_aa: ASSKVRDGAKNIQY
j_call: TRBJ2-1; v_call: TRBV4-3; cdr3_aa: ASSQDPTSGVNEQF
j_call: TRBJ2-5; v_call: TRBV10-1; cdr3_aa: ASSASRGTKQETQY
j_call: TRBJ1-3; v_call: TRBV30; cdr3_aa: AWSLGSGNTIY
j_call: TRBJ1-5; v_call: TRBV7-9; cdr3_aa: ASSRDGGNQPQH
j_call: TRBJ2-3; v_call: TRBV19; cdr3_aa: ASSVLAGPTDTQY
j_call: TRBJ2-1; v_call: TRBV6-5; cdr3_aa: ASSPDERQYNEQF
j_call: TRBJ2-1; v_call: TRBV5-4; cdr3_aa: ASSLRLAGGNEQF
j_call: TRBJ1-1; v_call: TRBV19; cdr3_aa: ASSIIPINGANTEAF
j_call: TRBJ2-7; v_call: TRBV11-2; cdr3_aa: ASSLRVAATSYEQY
j_call: TRBJ2-7; v_call: TRBV5-4; cdr3_aa: ASSWASGRGEQY
j_call: TRBJ2-5; v_call: TRBV27; cdr3_aa: ASSLRRDILPETQY
j_call: TRBJ2-7; v_call: TRBV5-5; cdr3_aa: ASSLGSGTAYEQY
j_call: TRBJ2-6; v_call: TRBV30; cdr3_aa: AWSVGLMGLGANVLT
j_call: TRBJ2-1; v_call: TRBV19; cdr3_aa: ASSYLRRESSYNEQF
j_call: TRBJ1-4; v_call: TRBV29-1; cdr3_aa: SVGLGDAGKLF
j_call: TRBJ2-2; v_call: TRBV4-1; cdr3_aa: ASSGGGTGDTGELF
j_call: TRBJ2-5; v_call: TRBV29-1; cdr3_aa: SVEPTGTSGRPTQY
j_call: TRBJ2-7; v_call: TRBV5-3; cdr3_aa: ARSLARRPAGY
j_call: TRBJ2-1; v_call: TRBV15; cdr3_aa: ATKQRRDGLVPPYNEQF
j_call: TRBJ2-7; v_call: TRBV7-2; cdr3_aa: ASSHIPVYEQY
j_call: TRBJ2-7; v_call: TRBV5-5; cdr3_aa: ASSTTGGALYEQY
j_call: TRBJ2-5; v_call: TRBV29-1; cdr3_aa: SVGQYQETQY
j_call: TRBJ2-1; v_call: TRBV2; cdr3_aa: ASSDPYNEQF
j_call: TRBJ2-5; v_call: TRBV6-1; cdr3_aa: ASSLLPQETQY
j_call: TRBJ1-5; v_call: TRBV6-6; cdr3_aa: ASSYSGAGSNQPQH
j_call: TRBJ2-7; v_call: TRBV29-1; cdr3_aa: SVVFSSRGYEQY
j_call: TRBJ2-3; v_call: TRBV27; cdr3_aa: ASRDFPTDTQY
j_call: TRBJ1-2; v_call: TRBV6-6; cdr3_aa: ASRSGENSYGYT
j_call: TRBJ2-7; v_call: TRBV7-2; cdr3_aa: ASSLQGQGGSGQY
j_call: TRBJ2-1; v_call: TRBV13; cdr3_aa: ASSLGSGITGEQF
j_call: TRBJ2-7; v_call: TRBV7-9; cdr3_aa: ASSLAVASGQSYEQY
j_call: TRBJ2-6; v_call: TRBV5-1; cdr3_aa: ASSYSSGANVLT
j_call: TRBJ1-4; v_call: TRBV19; cdr3_aa: ASNGGNEKLF
j_call: TRBJ2-5; v_call: TRBV30; cdr3_aa: AWRPRTYRQETQY
j_call: TRBJ2-7; v_call: TRBV6-4; cdr3_aa: ASSKTGTNNYEQY
j_call: TRBJ2-5; v_call: TRBV5-5; cdr3_aa: ASSLLSQGLQTQY
j_call: TRBJ2-5; v_call: TRBV5-1; cdr3_aa: ASSSAGGPGETQY
j_call: TRBJ2-5; v_call: TRBV7-9; cdr3_aa: ASSQPALKETQY
j_call: TRBJ2-7; v_call: TRBV19; cdr3_aa: ASAPGQNSYEQY
j_call: TRBJ2-5; v_call: TRBV5-4; cdr3_aa: ASSRGDRSLETQY